This TCR beta chain comes out of a study of shared clonotypes between healthy human individuals. The sequencing of unsorted PBMC DNA took place on ten immunoSEQ deep assay plates. Assay used: immunoSEQ multiplex PCR; TCRdb lists only in-frame clones, some missing. This table holds about 490,000 clones, 60% to 85% found once. CDR1 is SGHDT and CDR2 is YYEEEE in the germline V gene. The length of the CDR3 is 16 residues. Trimming took 3 bases from V and 8 from J; bases not matched to a gene: 13. Participating donors were healthy, HIV-negative adults free of recent acute infections or vaccinations. Sequences were obtained from PBMCs. The receptor comes from a woman in her forties in good health. Some clones in this sample may be carry-over from other donors' samples. The chain carries TRBV5-6 and TRBJ2-1; 8 nucleotides line up with TRBD2. The CDR3, as DNA: TGTGCCAGCAGCTCCCCCTTAAGCGGGAGTCGAGATGAGCAGTTCTTC. Translating gives CASSSPLSGSRDEQFF. The full variable domain, with the rest looked up from reference TRBV5-6 and TRBJ2-1, is DAGVTQSPTHLIKTRGQQVTLRCSPKSGHDTVSWYQQALGQGPQFIFQYYEEEERQRGNFPDRFSGHQFPNYSSELNVNALLLGDSALYLCASSSPLSGSRDEQFFGPGTRLTVL.